The subject of this entry is one TCR beta chain. V was pared by 2 bases and J by 2 bases, with 3 bases of the junction left unmatched. The germline gives CDR1 SQVTM, CDR2 ANQGSEA. The CDR3 consists of 13 residues. This sample stems from a study of blood T cell repertoires in COVID-19. The overall study: Samples of COVID-19 (acute and convalescent) were obtained from the United States, Italy and Spain. Sample material is recorded as cDNA or gDNA derived from T cells, B-cell-depleted T cells, or PBMCs.

How the authors handled the data: Scientists estimated how many nucleated cells there were by amplifying reference gene primers. The repertoire was sequenced with immunoSEQ multiplex PCR; TCRdb's copy has only in-frame clones and lacks some. D and trimming come from the DNA, and the V and J calls and clone size come from that table. This sample has some 120,000 clones, with roughly 85% found just once. The receptor was isolated from a man in his forties with acute or convalescent COVID-19. Source material: peripheral blood. The V and J genes are TRBV29-1 and TRBJ2-7, with 7 bases identical to TRBD1. The CDR3 DNA reads as TGCAGCGTTGAAAGACAGGGTCCCTACGAGCAGTACTTC. This encodes CSVERQGPYEQYF.